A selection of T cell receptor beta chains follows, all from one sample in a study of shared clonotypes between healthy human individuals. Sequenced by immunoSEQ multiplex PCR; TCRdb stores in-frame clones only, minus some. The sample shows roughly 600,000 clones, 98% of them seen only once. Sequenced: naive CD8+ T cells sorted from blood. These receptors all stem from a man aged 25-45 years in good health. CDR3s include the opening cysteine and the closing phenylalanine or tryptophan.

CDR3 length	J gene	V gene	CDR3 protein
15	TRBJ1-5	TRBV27	CASSLYQGRNQPQHF
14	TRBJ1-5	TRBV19	CASTSSVGNQPQHF
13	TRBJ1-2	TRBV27	CASSLSATKGYTF
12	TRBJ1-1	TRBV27	CASSQGQGEAFF
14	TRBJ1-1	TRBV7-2	CASSLTGAGTEAFF
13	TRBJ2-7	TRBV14	CASSQATGTGQYF
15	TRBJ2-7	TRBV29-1	CSVFSVGGGPGEQYF
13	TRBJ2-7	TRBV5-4	CASSLVGSYEQYF
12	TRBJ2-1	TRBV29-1	CSVDPRLGEQFF
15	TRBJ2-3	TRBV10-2	CASSETGLAAYTQYF
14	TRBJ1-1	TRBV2	CASRATGANTEAFF
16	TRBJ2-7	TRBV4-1	CASSPLTDRGLYEQYF
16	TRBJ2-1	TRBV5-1	CASAKDGLAGYNEQFF
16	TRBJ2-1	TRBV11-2	CASSLDMGLKLERQFF
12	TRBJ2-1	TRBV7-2	CASSLGGSEQFF
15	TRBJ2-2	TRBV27	CASSLDYPYTGELFF
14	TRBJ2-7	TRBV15	CATSRDLGAYEQYF
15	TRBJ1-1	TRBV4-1	CASSHGAGENTEAFF
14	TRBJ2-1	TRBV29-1	CSVGVGGPYNEQFF
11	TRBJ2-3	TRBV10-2	CASLDPDTQYF
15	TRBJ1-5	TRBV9	CASSVTPGFNQPQHF
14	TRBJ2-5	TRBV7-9	CASSLERLQETQYF
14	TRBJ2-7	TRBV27	CASSLTGGDYEQYF
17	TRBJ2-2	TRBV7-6	CASSPGATAGVSGELFF
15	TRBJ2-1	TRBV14	CASSHYISSYNEQFF
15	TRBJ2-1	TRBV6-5	CASSPTHGGGGEQFF
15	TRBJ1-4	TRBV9	CASSASTATNEKLFF
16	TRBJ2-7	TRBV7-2	CASSPNSGSLSYEQYF
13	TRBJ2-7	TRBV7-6	CASSLGIGYEQYF
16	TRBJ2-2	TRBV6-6	CASSYYVGHSTGELFF
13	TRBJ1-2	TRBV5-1	CASSQDRNYGYTF
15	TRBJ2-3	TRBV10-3	CAISVGTRHTDTQYF
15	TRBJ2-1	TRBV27	CASSFPTSGRNEQFF
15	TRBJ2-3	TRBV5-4	CASSQAGLGTDTQYF
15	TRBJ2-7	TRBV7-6	CASSLEASGPYEQYF
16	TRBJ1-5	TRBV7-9	CASSFEGIGANQPQHF
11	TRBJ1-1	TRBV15	CATSRDADSRF
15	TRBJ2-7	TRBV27	CASSLRRGGGYEQYF
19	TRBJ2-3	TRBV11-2	CASSLVRGEEPDRTDTQYF
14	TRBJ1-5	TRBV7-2	CASSPGSLGQPQHF
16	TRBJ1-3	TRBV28	CASSANRILVGNTIYF
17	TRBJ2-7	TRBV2	CASNGDSTSGGIYEQYF
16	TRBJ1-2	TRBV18	CASSPSRTGGVYGYTF
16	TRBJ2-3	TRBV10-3	CAISGTGTGRADTQYF
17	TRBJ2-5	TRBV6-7	CATCSGALDCKRETQYF
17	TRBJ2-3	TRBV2	CASSEVLREGQGDTQYF
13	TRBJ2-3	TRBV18	CASSLPNTDTQYF
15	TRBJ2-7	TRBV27	CASKFSPSGSYEQYF
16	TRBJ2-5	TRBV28	CASSSEGAGVGETQYF
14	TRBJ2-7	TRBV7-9	CASRQSGDLGEQYF
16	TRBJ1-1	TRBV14	CASSQFPVGGEFEAFF
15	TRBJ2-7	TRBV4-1	CASSLRTSGVYEQYF
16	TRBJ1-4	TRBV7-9	CASSQTGMGTNEKLFF
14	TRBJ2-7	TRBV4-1	CASSQDGETYEQYF
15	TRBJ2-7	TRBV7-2	CASSFRTGTSYEQYF